This TCR beta chain was observed in a study of blood T cell repertoires in COVID-19. CDR1 is SGDLS and CDR2 is YYNGEE in the germline V gene. The CDR3 runs 18 residues. J lost 5 bases, V lost 0 bases, and 11 bases had no gene match. Sequencing used immunoSEQ multiplex PCR; TCRdb keeps in-frame clones, though not all of them. The table lists some 100,000 clones, roughly 80% of them singletons. Sequenced input: peripheral blood. The chain employs TRBV9 and TRBJ2-5; 12 bases agree with TRBD2. This clonotype originated in a man in his 70s with acute or convalescent COVID-19. This CDR3 reads CASSVGSSGGATVETQYF. In DNA form, the CDR3 reads TGTGCCAGCAGCGTAGGATCTAGCGGGGGGGCCACGGTGGAGACCCAGTACTTC.